This T cell receptor (beta chain) was documented in a study of cytomegalovirus exposure and HLA in healthy donors. Study-level results: Specificity for CMV antigens was confirmed in vitro for a few of the CMV-associated chains. Most observed TCR sequences were rare, whereas some public TCRs were detected in many donors.

The protocol was immunoSEQ multiplex PCR, while the TCRdb copy is restricted to in-frame clones and leaves out a portion. The sample carries about 160,000 clones, approximately 86% recorded once. The CDR3 spans 16 residues. V was trimmed by 0 bases and J by 7 bases, leaving 16 bases between them. Germline-derived CDR1 and CDR2 are LGHNA and YNFKEQ. As concerns this clone: The antigen remains unidentified.

This chain uses TRBV4-2 with TRBJ1-5; D is possibly TRBD1 (5 bases). This TCR was sampled from a woman between 18 and 29 years old in good health and CMV-seronegative. The specimen was PBMCs. The CDR3 protein is CASSQDGGGGSQPQHF. Here the CDR3 DNA reads TGTGCCAGCAGCCAAGATGGGGGAGGAGGGAGCCAGCCCCAGCATTTT.